This T cell receptor beta chain was sequenced in a study of T cells in Graves' hyperthyroidism and ophthalmopathy. Study-level findings and limits: The majority of expanded thyroid clonotypes above 0.001 also appeared in blood. Through a model of 13 V-J features, ophthalmopathy was separated from stable hyperthyroidism.

This CDR3 is built from 16 residues. Germline V gives CDR1 SGHTA, CDR2 FQGNSA. Trimming shortened V by 5 bases and J by 6 bases, and 20 bases separated the two germline ends. Orbital computed tomography and thyroid ultrasound, together with serum TRAb and thyroxine and clinical symptoms, were used for diagnoses. The source material, RNA transcripts, was used to amplify TCR beta CDR3 regions. HTBI primers were used for first-round RT-PCR of the TCR CDR3. One entry per CDR3 protein results from TCRdb running MiXCR on the multiplex PCR reads. The sample lists under 70,000 distinct CDR3 sequences, approximately 53% occurring once. Concerning this clonotype: The antigen is undetermined.

This receptor was identified in a woman aged 55-69 years with Graves' ophthalmopathy. Sequencing was performed on blood. The chain joins TRBV7-2 to TRBJ2-1, with D perhaps matching TRBD2 (6 bases). The CDR3 region is CASSPDNLGGGNEQFF. CDR3 coding DNA: TGTGCCAGCAGCCCGGACAATCTGGGGGGTGGCAATGAGCAGTTCTTC.